One sample yielded the 9 T cell receptor delta chains listed below, sequenced in a study of Vδ1+ human thymocytes. General observations from the study: In the thymus, TRG and TRD repertoires looked highly polyclonal with Gaussian CDR3 lengths.

RNA was extracted from the cells and then reverse transcribed. The CDR3 regions were amplified by multiplex PCR from V-gene primers to a constant-region primer. TCRdb called clones from the multiplex PCR reads again using CATT. The sample carries roughly 55,000 delta-chain clones, less than 20% recorded once. Antigens of these TCRs are unknown. The sequenced material came from Vdelta1+ gamma-delta thymocytes from the thymus. The sample's subset: FACS-sorted CD3+ TCRalphabeta- TCRVdelta1+ TCRVdelta2- thymocytes. The source is a boy under three years old who had congenital heart surgery.

The rearrangement links TRDV1 to TRDJ1; 8 positions agree with TRDD3. Germline CDR1 reads TSWWSYY; CDR2 reads QGS. CDR3 length: 15 residues. V lost 2 bases and J lost 8; bases outside the gene matches: 10. The chain's CDR3 is CALGEGAYWGSKLIF. The DNA for the CDR3 is TGTGCTCTTGGGGAAGGGGCTTACTGGGGGTCCAAACTCATCTTT.

The chain recombines TRDV1 with TRDJ1; a possible D gene is TRDD3 (5 bases). Trimming took off 3 bases at V and 0 bases at J, with 11 bases between the two ends. The CDR3 is made up of 15 amino acids. The germline V gene encodes CDR1 TSWWSYY and CDR2 QGS. The CDR3, as DNA: TGTGCTCTTGGGGAGGCACTGGAGAACACCGATAAACTCATCTTT. Amino acids: CALGEALENTDKLIF.

This clone was seen a handful of times. The junction and the germline gene differ at one end; a read error may be behind it. The chain has TRDV2 and TRDJ1; 13 nucleotides align to TRDD3. CDR1 and CDR2 (germline): GEAIGNYY, EKD. The CDR3 covers 15 residues. The CDR3 region has the DNA TGTGCCTGTCCACTGGGGGATACGAGGGGCGATAAACGCATCTTT. As protein: CACPLGDTRGDKRIF.

V and J are TRDV2 and TRDJ1, with 9 positions matching TRDD3. The junction had 5 bases not matched to a gene; V was cut back by 4 bases and J by 0 bases. Germline V gives CDR1 GEAIGNYY, CDR2 EKD. The CDR3 length is 15 residues. CDR3 bases: TGTGCCTGTGAGGTACTGGGGGACAACACCGATAAACTCATCTTT. Residues: CACEVLGDNTDKLIF.

This clone was detected a few times. The rearrangement uses TRDV1 and TRDJ1; the match to TRDD3 covers 10 bases. There are 20 residues in the CDR3. Per germline, CDR1 TSWWSYY and CDR2 QGS. The junction had 16 bases not matched to a gene; V was cut back by 3 bases and J by 0 bases. CDR3 bases: TGTGCTCTTGGGGACTGGTCGGTCCGGTGGGGGATACAGTACACCGATAAACTCATCTTT. Its protein is CALGDWSVRWGIQYTDKLIF.

The chain employs TRDV1 and TRDJ1; TRDD3 matches at 13 bases. CDR3 length: 23 amino acids. The V gene end was trimmed by 0 bases and the J gene end by 2 bases; junction bases not matched to a gene: 21. CDR1 is TSWWSYY and CDR2 is QGS in the germline V gene. The CDR3 spells CALGELGAFLRYWGIRRTDKLIF. Written as DNA, the CDR3 is TGTGCTCTTGGGGAACTAGGGGCCTTCCTACGGTACTGGGGGATACGTCGGACCGATAAACTCATCTTT.

This clone was observed a few times. The V call is TRDV1, the J call TRDJ1; D may be TRDD3 (9 bases). Germline V lookup: CDR1 TSWWSYY, CDR2 QGS. This CDR3 comprises 21 residues. Trimming cost V 5 bases and J 3 bases, with 34 bases left between them. The CDR3 nucleotides are TGTGCTCTTGGGAACCACTTCCTACCCCTTACTGGGGGACCCACTGCCGATAAACTCATCTTT. It encodes CALGNHFLPLTGGPTADKLIF.

The chain has TRDV1 and TRDJ1; TRDD3 agrees at 11 bases. Looked up from germline, CDR1 is TSWWSYY and CDR2 is QGS. The CDR3 totals 22 residues. V dropped 1 base and J dropped 0; count of bases not matched to a gene: 19. Written as DNA, the CDR3 is TGTGCTCTTGGGGAACCTTCCTACCTATTACTGGGGGATATGCCGTACACCGATAAACTCATCTTT. It codes for CALGEPSYLLLGDMPYTDKLIF.

This clone was picked up a small number of times. V and J are TRDV1 and TRDJ1; 7 bases match TRDD3. Germline CDR1 and CDR2: TSWWSYY and QGS. The CDR3 contains 17 residues. Trimming removed 2 bases from V and 5 bases from J; junction bases left unmatched: 14. The CDR3 nucleotides are TGTGCTCTTGGGGAAAGTGGTACTGTAGTACTGGGGGATAAACTCATCTTT. Translating gives CALGESGTVVLGDKLIF.